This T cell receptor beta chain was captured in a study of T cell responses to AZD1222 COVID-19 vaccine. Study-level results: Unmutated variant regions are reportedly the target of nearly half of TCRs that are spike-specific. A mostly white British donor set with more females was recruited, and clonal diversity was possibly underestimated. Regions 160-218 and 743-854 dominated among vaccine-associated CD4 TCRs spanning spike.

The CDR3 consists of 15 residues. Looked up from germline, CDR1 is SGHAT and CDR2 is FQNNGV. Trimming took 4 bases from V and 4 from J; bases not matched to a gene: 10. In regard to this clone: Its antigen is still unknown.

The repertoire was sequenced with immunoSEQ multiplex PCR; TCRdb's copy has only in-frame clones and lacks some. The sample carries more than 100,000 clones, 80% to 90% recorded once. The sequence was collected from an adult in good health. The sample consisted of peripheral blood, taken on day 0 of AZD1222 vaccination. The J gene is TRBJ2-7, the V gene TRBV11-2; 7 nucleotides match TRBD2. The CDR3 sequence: CASSSASGGAYEQYF. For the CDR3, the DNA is TGTGCCAGCAGCTCGGCTAGCGGAGGGGCTTACGAGCAGTACTTC.